Listed below are T cell receptor beta chains from one sample, sequenced in a study of tumor-infiltrating lymphocytes in oesophageal squamous cell carcinoma. TCRdb processed the PCR reads anew with MiXCR; each CDR3 protein has one entry. Of approximately 2,400 distinct CDR3 sequences in the sample, about 15% were seen once. The material sequenced was esophageal tumor tissue. The receptors stem from a male donor with esophageal squamous cell carcinoma. CDR3s include the opening cysteine and the closing phenylalanine or tryptophan. Fields, in order: V gene, D gene, J gene, clone size, CDR3 protein, CDR3 DNA. The D gene is left open where the match is weak. Clone size, where shown, is once, few, many, or a class for clones that have expanded.

v_call: TRBV7-3
d_call: -
j_call: TRBJ1-2
clone_size: many
cdr3_aa: CASSFGGSYGYTF
cdr3_nt: TGTGCCAGCAGCTTTGGGGGTAGCTATGGCTACACCTTC

v_call: TRBV28
d_call: TRBD2
j_call: TRBJ2-1
clone_size: many
cdr3_aa: CASSLLFLAGHYNEQFF
cdr3_nt: TGTGCCAGCAGTTTACTTTTCCTAGCGGGCCACTATAATGAGCAGTTCTTC

v_call: TRBV9
d_call: -
j_call: TRBJ2-2
clone_size: few
cdr3_aa: CASSVGPMGTGELFF
cdr3_nt: TGTGCCAGCAGCGTGGGCCCGATGGGGACCGGGGAGCTGTTTTTT

v_call: TRBV14
d_call: -
j_call: TRBJ2-1
clone_size: large
cdr3_aa: CASSQDRPGGKFF
cdr3_nt: TGTGCCAGCAGCCAAGATAGGCCTGGCGGCAAGTTCTTC

v_call: TRBV7-9
d_call: TRBD1
j_call: TRBJ1-2
clone_size: medium-sized
cdr3_aa: CASSLASRDRGGYTF
cdr3_nt: TGTGCCAGCAGCTTAGCGTCCCGGGACAGGGGTGGCTACACCTTC

v_call: TRBV18
d_call: TRBD1
j_call: TRBJ2-1
clone_size: many
cdr3_aa: CASSLTPDRARISGDEQFF
cdr3_nt: TGTGCCAGCTCGCTTACCCCGGACAGGGCGCGAATCTCAGGCGATGAGCAGTTCTTC

v_call: TRBV27
d_call: -
j_call: TRBJ2-7
clone_size: -
cdr3_aa: CASSFSRVYEQYF
cdr3_nt: TGTGCCAGCAGTTTCTCCCGGGTCTACGAGCAGTACTTC

v_call: TRBV7-2
d_call: -
j_call: TRBJ1-2
clone_size: large
cdr3_aa: CASSLAGGGYTF
cdr3_nt: TGTGCCAGCAGCTTAGCAGGGGGTGGCTACACCTTC

v_call: TRBV7-2
d_call: -
j_call: TRBJ2-7
clone_size: large
cdr3_aa: CASSLPSAGEQYF
cdr3_nt: TGTGCCAGCAGCTTACCTAGCGCGGGGGAGCAGTACTTC

v_call: TRBV10-2
d_call: -
j_call: TRBJ1-1
clone_size: medium-sized
cdr3_aa: CASRQQAGTEAFF
cdr3_nt: TGCGCCAGCAGGCAACAGGCGGGGACTGAAGCTTTCTTT

v_call: TRBV4-1
d_call: -
j_call: TRBJ2-3
clone_size: many
cdr3_aa: CASSPGAGSTDTQYF
cdr3_nt: TGCGCCAGCAGCCCCGGGGCAGGGAGCACAGATACGCAGTATTTT

v_call: TRBV10-3
d_call: TRBD2
j_call: TRBJ2-3
clone_size: medium-sized
cdr3_aa: CAISESASGGWTDTQYF
cdr3_nt: TGTGCCATCAGTGAGTCTGCTAGCGGGGGGTGGACAGATACGCAGTATTTT

v_call: TRBV28
d_call: TRBD2
j_call: TRBJ2-3
clone_size: -
cdr3_aa: CASSYPSGGNTGELYF
cdr3_nt: TGTGCCAGCAGTTACCCTAGCGGGGGGAACACCGGGGAGCTGTATTTT

v_call: TRBV14
d_call: -
j_call: TRBJ2-2
clone_size: few
cdr3_aa: CASSRDLGTGELFF
cdr3_nt: TGTGCCAGCAGCCGGGATCTGGGCACCGGGGAGCTGTTTTTT

v_call: TRBV19
d_call: TRBD1
j_call: TRBJ1-1
clone_size: many
cdr3_aa: CASSMGRGGTEAFF
cdr3_nt: TGTGCCAGTAGTATGGGCAGGGGGGGCACTGAAGCTTTCTTT

v_call: TRBV6-1
d_call: -
j_call: TRBJ1-2
clone_size: medium-sized
cdr3_aa: CASGAYGYTF
cdr3_nt: TGTGCCAGCGGGGCCTATGGCTACACCTTC